The 21 T cell receptor beta chains reported below all come from one sample, sequenced in a study of CD8+ T cells in alopecia areata. The authors extracted RNA and reverse transcribed it into cDNA as the sequencing template. Sequenced by immunoSEQ multiplex PCR; TCRdb stores in-frame clones only, minus some. Found here are roughly 150,000 clones, roughly 60% of them singletons; the top ten hold about 4.5%. Sequencing was performed on CD4+ T cells sorted from blood. These receptor sequences come from a human donor in good health.

CDR3: CASSLGGGDAGELFF. The CDR3, as DNA: TGTGCCAGCAGCTTGGGCGGAGGGGACGCCGGGGAGCTGTTTTTT. This rearrangement joins TRBV5-4 to TRBJ2-2, with D possibly TRBD2 on 6 matching bases. Germline CDR1 reads SGHNT; CDR2 reads YYREEE (reference sequence). The length of the CDR3 is 15 residues. V was cut by 0 bases and J by 6 bases, with 12 bases left in between.

The rearrangement links TRBV11-2 to TRBJ2-5; possibly TRBD2 for D (5 bases). Trimming pared 4 bases from V and 5 bases from J, leaving 14 bases between. This CDR3 spans 14 amino acids. In germline, CDR1 is SGHAT, CDR2 FQNNGV. DNA for the CDR3: TGTGCCAGCAGCTCCCCGACTGGGAGTGAGACCCAGTACTTC. This encodes CASSSPTGSETQYF.

This clone was seen ten or more times. This chain joins TRBV5-6 and TRBJ2-2; D remains unclear. The CDR3 has 13 residues. Germline V CDR1 and CDR2: SGHDT, YYEEEE. V dropped 1 base and J dropped 7 bases, with 8 bases sitting between them. This CDR3 is CASSLPQGGELFF. In DNA, the CDR3 is TGTGCCAGCAGCTTGCCCCAAGGCGGGGAGCTGTTTTTT.

This clone occurred a few times. At one end the junction does not follow the germline gene, possibly because of a read error. This sequence joins TRBV18 and TRBJ2-1; 11 bases agree with TRBD2. The CDR3 has 13 amino acids. CDR1 and CDR2 (germline): KGHSH, LQKENI. CDR3 protein: CASSPTSGSDEIF. For the CDR3, the DNA is TGTGCCAGCTCACCTACTAGCGGGAGTGATGAGATCTTC.

The CDR3 nucleotides are TGTGCCAGCAGCGTAGAGGCGGGAGGGGCTGAGCAGTTCTTC. Translated: CASSVEAGGAEQFF. The chain combines TRBV9 with TRBJ2-1, with 9 bases lining up with TRBD2. Looked up from germline, CDR1 is SGDLS and CDR2 is YYNGEE. Trimming removed 0 bases from V and 9 bases from J; junction bases left unmatched: 4. CDR3 length: 14 amino acids.

This chain links TRBV27 with TRBJ1-1; D is uncertain. The germline V and J ends were trimmed by 6 bases and 1 base, with 12 bases remaining between them. Germline V gene data show CDR1 as MNHEY and CDR2 as SMNVEV (reference sequence). This CDR3 is 14 amino acids long. The CDR3 DNA reads TGTGCCAGCAGGATTGGCAGGACGAACACTGAAGCTTTCTTT. Protein: CASRIGRTNTEAFF.

The chain couples TRBV29-1 to TRBJ1-1; TRBD1 agrees at 10 bases. In germline, CDR1 is SQVTM, CDR2 ANQGSEA. The CDR3 sequence is 15 residues long. With V trimmed by 4 bases and J by 5 bases, 10 bases remained unmatched. For the CDR3, the DNA is TGCAGCGTTGGACAGGGGGCGCACGGCTCTACTGAAGCTTTCTTT. It encodes CSVGQGAHGSTEAFF. The full variable domain, rest sourced from reference TRBV29-1 and TRBJ1-1, is SAVISQKPSRDICQRGTSLTIQCQVDSQVTMMFWYRQQPGQSLTLIATANQGSEATYESGFVIDKFPISRPNLTFSTLTVSNMSPEDSSIYLCSVGQGAHGSTEAFFGQGTRLTVV.

This clone was counted once. This sequence joins TRBV15 and TRBJ1-1, with no clear D. The CDR3 length is 14 residues. V dropped 0 bases and J dropped 1 base, with 6 bases sitting between them. Germline lookup yields CDR1 LNHNV and CDR2 YYDKDF (reference sequence). CDR3 region: CATSRDIGNTEAFF. Here the CDR3 DNA reads TGTGCCACCAGCAGAGACATAGGGAACACTGAAGCTTTCTTT.

The chain links TRBV28 to TRBJ2-1; 12 positions match TRBD2. The CDR3 is 15 amino acids. The ends lost 6 bases at V and 6 bases at J; junction bases unmatched: 6. The germline CDR1 and CDR2 sequences are MDHEN and SYDVKM. The CDR3 region is CASSLAGGPLNEQFF. The CDR3 nucleotides read TGTGCCAGCAGCCTAGCGGGAGGGCCTCTCAATGAGCAGTTCTTC. The full variable domain, with the rest looked up from reference TRBV28 and TRBJ2-1, is DVKVTQSSRYLVKRTGEKVFLECVQDMDHENMFWYRQDPGLGLRLIYFSYDVKMKEKGDIPEGYSVSREKKERFSLILESASTNQTSMYLCASSLAGGPLNEQFFGPGTRLTVL.

This clone was seen more than once but under ten times. The chain couples TRBV30 to TRBJ2-1; 16 bases map to TRBD2. The germline gives CDR1 GTSNPN, CDR2 SVGIG (reference sequence). J lost 1 base, V lost 7 bases, and 10 bases had no gene match. The CDR3 consists of 18 residues. In DNA, the CDR3 is TGTGCCTTTGGTCCGGGACTAGCGGGAGGGCCTTCCTACAATGAGCAGTTCTTC. Encoded protein: CAFGPGLAGGPSYNEQFF.

Regarding this clone: Relative to the germline gene, one junction end is altered; a read error may explain this. V gene TRBV7-8 combines with J gene TRBJ2-2, with 15 bases fitting TRBD2. Germline CDR1 reads SGHVS; CDR2 reads FQNEAQ. The CDR3 is made up of 19 amino acids. The CDR3 loop reads CASSLISGLAGGNTGKLFF. CDR3 in DNA: TGTGCCAGCAGCTTAATTTCGGGACTAGCGGGGGGTAACACCGGGAAGCTGTTTTTT.

V is TRBV6-6 and J is TRBJ2-7, with D perhaps assigned TRBD1 or TRBD2 (7 bases each). The CDR3 runs to 14 residues. Between the trimmed V and J ends, which lost 6 bases and 11 bases, there was a span of 23 bases. The germline CDR1 and CDR2 sequences are MNHNY and SVGAGI (reference sequence). The CDR3 nucleotides are TGTGCCAGCAGGATATCCGGGACAGCTGGGAGGGAGTACTTC. Translation: CASRISGTAGREYF.

The chain carries TRBV19 and TRBJ2-7; 10 nucleotides match TRBD2. V lost 5 bases and J lost 4; bases outside the gene matches: 17. This CDR3 is built from 18 residues. CDR1 LNHDA and CDR2 SQIVND come from the germline V gene (reference sequence). In nucleotides, the CDR3 is TGTGCCAGTAGTCTCCGGAGGACTAGCGGCATTCGGGATTACGAGCAGTACTTC. Translating it yields CASSLRRTSGIRDYEQYF.

This chain links TRBV11-2 with TRBJ2-5; possible D gene TRBD2, 7 bases. Deletions cut 5 bases from V and 1 base from J, with 14 bases between. The CDR3 length is 15 residues. The germline CDR1 and CDR2 sequences are SGHAT and FQNNGV. CDR3 sequence: CASSKGGSPQETQYF. CDR3 DNA sequence: TGTGCCAGCAGCAAGGGGGGGAGCCCCCAAGAGACCCAGTACTTC.

The rearrangement uses TRBV28 and TRBJ2-7; perhaps TRBD2 as D (5 bases). Per germline, CDR1 MDHEN and CDR2 SYDVKM. The CDR3 consists of 16 residues. V lost 11 bases, J lost 2 bases, and 25 bases lay in between. The CDR3 spells CAGQLCERRIPYEQYF. The DNA of the CDR3 is TGTGCCGGCCAACTCTGCGAGCGGCGCATTCCCTACGAGCAGTACTTC.

The chain uses TRBV7-8 and TRBJ1-5; maybe TRBD1 (5 bases). Germline lookup yields CDR1 SGHVS and CDR2 FQNEAQ. This CDR3 has 12 residues. The V gene lost 6 bases and the J gene lost 5 bases, with 8 bases spanning the gap. The CDR3 DNA sequence: TGTGCCAGCAGAAGCAGGGATCAGCCCCAGCATTTT. It specifies CASRSRDQPQHF.

V usage is TRBV7-8 and J usage is TRBJ1-2; D unclear. CDR1 and CDR2 (germline): SGHVS, FQNEAQ. The CDR3 contains 14 residues. V shed 1 base and J shed 4 bases, with 10 bases lying between them. The CDR3 nucleotides read TGTGCCAGCAGCTTAGAAGGGATCTCCTATGGCTACACCTTC. Its translation: CASSLEGISYGYTF.

The chain combines TRBV4-2 with TRBJ1-1; D unclear. The V end was cut by 1 base, the J end by 0 bases, with 12 bases between. The CDR3 contains 16 residues. Germline V gives CDR1 LGHNA, CDR2 YNFKEQ. In nucleotides, the CDR3 is TGTGCCAGCAGCCAAGCCTCTAGACTTATGAACACTGAAGCTTTCTTT. Its translation: CASSQASRLMNTEAFF.

A remark on this clone: A junction end diverges from the germline sequence, so it may reflect a read error. The chain combines TRBV7-7 with TRBJ2-3, with TRBD1 matching over 9 bases. CDR1 is SSHAT, CDR2 FNYEAQ, per germline (reference sequence). The CDR3 sequence is 16 residues long. CDR3 in amino acids: CASSPSIQGAGDTQYF. The CDR3 DNA follows: TGTGCTAGCAGTCCCAGTATACAGGGGGCAGGAGATACGCAGTATTTT.

This clone showed up just once. This chain joins TRBV9 and TRBJ2-2; TRBD2 aligns across 8 bases. CDR1 and CDR2 (germline): SGDLS, YYNGEE. The CDR3 runs 18 residues. J gave up 2 bases and V 1 base, and 10 bases lay outside the gene matches. This CDR3 reads CASSVTPSGSLNTGELFF. For the CDR3, the DNA is TGTGCCAGCAGCGTAACCCCCAGCGGGAGCCTTAACACCGGGGAGCTGTTTTTT.

This chain links TRBV7-9 with TRBJ1-2; D might be TRBD1 (5 bases). CDR1 SEHNR and CDR2 FQNEAQ come from the germline V gene (reference sequence). This CDR3 has 15 residues. Trimming removed 5 bases at V and 2 bases at J, with 15 bases between. CDR3 residues: CASSPADRENYGYTF. DNA of the CDR3: TGTGCCAGCAGCCCGGCCGACAGAGAAAACTATGGCTACACCTTC. The entire variable domain, with the rest obtained from reference TRBV7-9 and TRBJ1-2, is as follows: DTGVSQNPRHKITKRGQNVTFRCDPISEHNRLYWYRQTLGQGPEFLTYFQNEAQLEKSRLLSDRFSAERPKGSFSTLEIQRTEQGDSAMYLCASSPADRENYGYTFGSGTRLTVV.